Following are 24 T cell receptor beta chains from one sample sequenced in a study of identical twins' blood T cells. TCRdb passed the 5' RACE reads through MiXCR, listing each CDR3 protein once. The sample gives fewer than 450,000 distinct CDR3 sequences, roughly 28% of which show up once; roughly 6.1% is in the top ten. The specimen sequenced was PBMCs. The receptors shown here come from a woman between 18 and 50 years old in good health.

A word on this clonotype: The germline gene is not matched at one end of the junction; a read error may be the cause. The V call is TRBV15, the J call TRBJ1-1; D perhaps matches TRBD1 (5 bases). The CDR3 runs 14 residues. Germline V gives CDR1 LNHNV, CDR2 YYDKDF (reference sequence). The CDR3 region is CATIRDSGRTEAFF. The CDR3 DNA reads as TGTGCCACCATCAGAGATTCGGGGCGGACTGAAGCTTTCTTT.

In the case of this clonotype: A much more abundant neighbour one base away suggests this may be a read error. The CDR3 DNA follows: TGTGCCAGCAGCCCTTCGTCCAGGGAAGATGACTACACCTTC. Translated: CASSPSSREDDYTF. The V call is TRBV7-2, the J call TRBJ1-2; a weak D match, TRBD1 (5 bases). Germline V gene data show CDR1 as SGHTA and CDR2 as FQGNSA. V was trimmed by 5 bases and J by 10 bases, leaving 20 bases between them. CDR3 size: 14 residues.

This clonotype was counted between two and nine times. This chain joins TRBV20-1 and TRBJ2-1; D not certain. V lost 3 bases to trimming and J lost 4 bases, with 13 bases between them. The CDR3 consists of 14 residues. Germline-derived CDR1 and CDR2 are DFQATT and SNEGSKA (reference sequence). CDR3 sequence reads: CSASNSFYYNEQFF. The CDR3 DNA reads TGCAGTGCTAGTAACAGCTTTTATTACAATGAGCAGTTCTTC.

The chain recombines TRBV7-2 with TRBJ2-2, with a possible D match to TRBD1 (5 bases). Trimming took off 1 base at V and 6 bases at J, with 18 bases between the two ends. The CDR3 loop spans 17 amino acids. The V gene's germline CDR1 is SGHTA and CDR2 FQGNSA. CDR3 loop: CASSLVGAGWSPGELFF. CDR3 sequence (DNA): TGTGCCAGCAGCTTAGTCGGAGCAGGGTGGTCCCCCGGGGAGCTGTTTTTT.

The V call is TRBV12-3 or TRBV12-4, the J call TRBJ2-1; 9 bases map to TRBD1. V gave up 1 base and J gave up 9 bases; unmatched junction bases: 10. There are 16 residues in the CDR3. The CDR3 region is CASSLGGTGILSEQFF. In DNA form, the CDR3 reads TGTGCCAGCAGTTTAGGTGGGACAGGGATTTTAAGTGAGCAGTTCTTC.

The V and J genes are TRBV10-3 and TRBJ2-7, with 10 positions matching TRBD2. In germline, CDR1 is ENHRY, CDR2 SYGVKD. This CDR3 spans 14 amino acids. With V trimmed by 5 bases and J by 7 bases, 8 bases remained unmatched. In nucleotides, the CDR3 is TGTGCCATCAGTAGGAAACTAGCGGGGCCGGAGCAGTACTTC. Translated, it gives CAISRKLAGPEQYF.

About this clonotype: A read error is possible here, since a much larger clone lies one base away. The chain uses TRBV7-2 and TRBJ1-1; unclear D gene. The germline gives CDR1 SGHTA, CDR2 FQGNSA. This CDR3 has 13 residues. CDR3: CAGSPRHGGEAFF. In nucleotides, the CDR3 is TGTGCCGGCAGCCCCCGGCACGGAGGTGAAGCTTTCTTT.

The rearrangement links TRBV29-1 to TRBJ2-3; 7 bases line up with TRBD2. V gave up 6 bases and J gave up 6 bases; unmatched junction bases: 15. CDR3 length: 15 amino acids. CDR1 and CDR2 from the germline V gene are SQVTM and ANQGSEA. The CDR3 region has the DNA TGCAGCGTCACCCTTATATTCGGGAGGACCGATACGCAGTATTTT. Its protein is CSVTLIFGRTDTQYF.

The V call is TRBV12-3 or TRBV12-4, the J call TRBJ1-1, with a tentative D call TRBD1 (5 bases). V was clipped by 1 base and J by 4 bases, with 7 bases between them. The CDR3 runs 13 residues. The CDR3 nucleotides read TGTGCCAGCAGTTTAGGACAGTGCACTGAAGCTTTCTTT. Translation gives CASSLGQCTEAFF.

This chain connects TRBV5-1 to TRBJ2-3; TRBD2 aligns across 13 bases. Germline CDR1 and CDR2: SGHRS and YFSETQ. This CDR3 comprises 18 residues. The trim removed 4 bases at V and 0 bases at J, leaving 8 bases unmatched. CDR3 nucleotide sequence: TGCGCCAGCAGCCCGGGACTAGCGGGAACCCTAAGCACAGATACGCAGTATTTT. It is translated as CASSPGLAGTLSTDTQYF.

This clonotype was detected a few times. This chain links TRBV20-1 with TRBJ1-2; D perhaps matches TRBD1 (6 bases). There are 14 residues in the CDR3. The germline gives CDR1 DFQATT, CDR2 SNEGSKA (reference sequence). Trimming pared 6 bases from V and 0 bases from J, leaving 14 bases between. In nucleotides, the CDR3 is TGCAGTGCGCGGACAGTTTTAGCTAACTATGGCTACACCTTC. Translated: CSARTVLANYGYTF.

This clonotype showed up many times. The chain uses TRBV6-4 and TRBJ2-3; 10 bases are shared with TRBD2. CDR3 length: 13 residues. Germline assignment: CDR1 MRHNA and CDR2 SNTAGT. Trimming at V came to 10 bases and at J to 3 bases, leaving 4 bases not matched to a gene. The CDR3 protein is CATSGSPTDTQYF. In nucleotides, the CDR3 is TGTGCCACTAGCGGGAGCCCGACAGATACGCAGTATTTT.

The sample holds a few counts of this clonotype. The chain combines TRBV21-1 with TRBJ2-3; no check of the table's D call, TRBD2, against the DNA was made. TRBV21-1 is annotated as a pseudogene. The CDR3 consists of 18 residues. The CDR3 nucleotides read TGTGCCAGCAGCAAAGCCGGTCCTAATAGCGGGGTAAGAGATACGCAGTATTTT. It codes for CASSKAGPNSGVRDTQYF.

The chain recombines TRBV3-1 with TRBJ2-1; 11 bases fit TRBD2. Germline-derived CDR1 and CDR2 are LGHDT and YNNKEL (reference sequence). Unmatched junction bases numbered 4, after V lost 2 bases and J lost 7 bases. This CDR3 region has 15 residues. CDR3 nucleotide sequence: TGTGCCAGCAGCCAAAATAGCGGGGGGGGAAATGAGCAGTTCTTC. Its translation: CASSQNSGGGNEQFF.

The table lists this clonotype with a few counts. The rearrangement links TRBV7-6 to TRBJ1-1, with a weak D call TRBD1 (5 bases). This CDR3 contains 15 residues. The germline V and J ends were trimmed by 0 bases and 1 base, with 9 bases remaining between them. Germline V gene data show CDR1 as SGHVS and CDR2 as FNYEAQ. The CDR3 sequence: CASSLAHQGNTEAFF. The CDR3 DNA follows: TGTGCCAGCAGCTTAGCGCATCAGGGGAACACTGAAGCTTTCTTT.

Comment on this clonotype: This CDR3 is missing its conserved last phenylalanine or tryptophan, likely due to a read error. V usage is TRBV5-1 and J usage is TRBJ1-6; tentative D call: TRBD1 (5 bases). CDR1 and CDR2 (germline): SGHRS, YFSETQ. The V gene lost 4 bases and the J gene lost 11 bases, with 19 bases spanning the gap. The CDR3 spans 15 residues. The CDR3 nucleotides read TGCGCCAGCAGCGCGGGACGATCCGCATTGGCACCCCTCCACTTG. Its translation is CASSAGRSALAPLHL.

This clonotype appeared a few times. The V gene is TRBV4-3, the J gene TRBJ2-7; a weak D match, TRBD2 (6 bases). This CDR3 comprises 14 residues. CDR1 and CDR2 from the germline V gene are LGHNA and YSLEER. V gave up 3 bases and J gave up 0 bases, with 9 bases separating them. CDR3: CASSQTRRSYEQYF. The CDR3 DNA follows: TGCGCCAGCAGCCAGACTAGACGCTCCTACGAGCAGTACTTC.

The rearrangement uses TRBV9 and TRBJ2-2, with a tentative D call TRBD2 (6 bases). The CDR3 loop spans 15 amino acids. From germline, CDR1 is SGDLS and CDR2 YYNGEE. With 0 bases removed from V and 7 bases from J, the gap between germline ends came to 13 bases. CDR3 nucleotides: TGTGCCAGCAGCGTAGGGGGGGAGATTCTCGGGGAGCTGTTTTTT. Protein product: CASSVGGEILGELFF. Full variable domain (missing parts from reference TRBV9 and TRBJ2-2): DSGVTQTPKHLITATGQRVTLRCSPRSGDLSVYWYQQSLDQGLQFLIQYYNGEERAKGNILERFSAQQFPDLHSELNLSSLELGDSALYFCASSVGGEILGELFFGEGSRLTVL.

In this sample, this clonotype turned up a few times. The chain joins TRBV28 to TRBJ2-1, with 8 nucleotides matching TRBD2. The V and J ends lost 1 base and 7 bases, in that order; junction bases with no gene match: 9. CDR3 length: 16 residues. Germline lookup yields CDR1 MDHEN and CDR2 SYDVKM. In nucleotides, the CDR3 is TGTGCCAGCAGTTTATACGGGGGGGCTGTGGAGAATGAGCAGTTCTTC. Protein product: CASSLYGGAVENEQFF.

The chain couples TRBV4-3 to TRBJ2-7; 8 nucleotides match TRBD1. Looked up from germline, CDR1 is LGHNA and CDR2 is YSLEER. With V trimmed by 3 bases and J by 0 bases, 4 bases remained unmatched. This CDR3 has 15 residues. The CDR3 coding sequence is TGCGCCAGCAGCCAGTGGCAGGGGGCCTCCTACGAGCAGTACTTC. It translates to CASSQWQGASYEQYF.

Concerning this clonotype itself: The CDR3 does not end in the conserved phenylalanine or tryptophan, so this is likely a read error. V is TRBV19 and J is TRBJ2-7; D may be TRBD1 (6 bases). This CDR3 is built from 15 residues. Germline V CDR1 and CDR2: LNHDA, SQIVND (reference sequence). Deletions cut 5 bases from V and 3 bases from J, with 17 bases between. The CDR3 is CASSVDSPKYYEQYL. The CDR3 DNA reads as TGTGCCAGTAGTGTGGACAGCCCGAAATACTACGAGCAGTACTTA.

The rearrangement joins TRBV10-2 to TRBJ2-2; a possible D gene is TRBD1 (6 bases). Trimming cost V 4 bases and J 10 bases, with 22 bases left between them. There are 16 residues in the CDR3. Germline lookup yields CDR1 WSHSY and CDR2 SAAADI. CDR3 amino acids: CASSVRQGSVAEELFF. The CDR3 DNA follows: TGCGCCAGCAGTGTTCGGCAGGGGAGTGTCGCCGAGGAGCTGTTTTTT.

CDR3 nucleotides: TGTGCCACTGGGACAGATAGCAATCAGCCCCAGCATTTT. Its protein product is CATGTDSNQPQHF. The chain joins TRBV6-6 to TRBJ1-5; TRBD1 matches 7 bases. From germline, CDR1 is MNHNY and CDR2 SVGAGI (reference sequence). The junction had 3 bases not matched to a gene; V was cut back by 10 bases and J by 0 bases. This CDR3 is 13 amino acids long.

This clonotype was observed a handful of times. This chain connects TRBV5-1 to TRBJ1-4, with D possibly TRBD1 on 6 matching bases. The CDR3 totals 14 residues. V lost 4 bases and J 7 bases, leaving 14 bases between the germline ends. Per the germline V gene, CDR1 is SGHRS and CDR2 is YFSETQ. The chain's CDR3 is CASSAPGTTEKLFF. The CDR3 region has the DNA TGCGCCAGCAGCGCCCCCGGGACAACTGAAAAACTGTTTTTT.